Listed below are T cell receptor beta chains from one sample, sequenced in a study of T cells in Graves' hyperthyroidism and ophthalmopathy. Using its own MiXCR run on the multiplex PCR reads, TCRdb lists one record per CDR3 protein. The data contain about 560,000 distinct CDR3 sequences, around 15% of them singletons. Sequenced: blood. The receptors come from a woman under 30 with Graves' hyperthyroidism. The CDR3 runs from the conserved cysteine through the conserved F or W. The D gene is left open where the match is weak. Part of the rows lack a size; the others show once, few, many or a class for expanded clones.

v_call	d_call	clone_size	j_call	cdr3_length	cdr3_nt	cdr3_aa
TRBV10-3	NA	few	TRBJ2-3	16	TGTGCCATCAGTGAGCCGCGGACAGCCTACACAGATACGCAGTATTTT	CAISEPRTAYTDTQYF
TRBV15	NA	NA	TRBJ1-5	16	TGTGCCACCAGCAGAGCCTATCAGGAGGCCGATCAGCCCCAGCATTTT	CATSRAYQEADQPQHF
TRBV11-3	NA	NA	TRBJ2-4	18	TGTGCCAGCAGCCCACATACGACCGGTACCTTAGCCAAAAACATTCAGTACTTC	CASSPHTTGTLAKNIQYF
TRBV6-4	NA	NA	TRBJ2-3	13	TGTGCCAGCAGTGACTCTCCTTCAGATACGCAGTATTTT	CASSDSPSDTQYF
TRBV7-9	TRBD2	few	TRBJ2-1	15	TGTGCCAGCAGCAATGGGACTAGCGGGAAAGGAGAGCAGTTCTTC	CASSNGTSGKGEQFF
TRBV20-1	TRBD2	NA	TRBJ2-3	14	TGCAGTGCCGAGCGGGGGGGCCAGACAGATACGCAGTATTTT	CSAERGGQTDTQYF
TRBV2	NA	few	TRBJ1-5	14	TGTGCCAGCAGTGTGGAGGGGGTCGGTCAGCCCCAGCATTTT	CASSVEGVGQPQHF
TRBV29-1	TRBD1	many	TRBJ2-3	13	TGCAGCGTCCTCGGACAGGTGGCAGATACGCAGTATTTT	CSVLGQVADTQYF
TRBV20-1	TRBD2	few	TRBJ2-2	14	TGCAGTGCTTCCCCTAGCGGGAGCACCGGGGAGCTGTTTTTT	CSASPSGSTGELFF
TRBV7-9	NA	NA	TRBJ2-1	13	TGTGCCAGCAGCTTCTTTTTAGTCGGTGAGCAGTTCTTC	CASSFFLVGEQFF
TRBV10-3	NA	many	TRBJ2-1	15	TGTGCCATCAGTGCCGGCTTAAGCTCCTACAATGAGCAGTTCTTC	CAISAGLSSYNEQFF
TRBV5-6	NA	NA	TRBJ2-1	11	TGTGCCAGCAGCCTGAGTACTAGCCCGTTCTTC	CASSLSTSPFF
TRBV18	TRBD2	NA	TRBJ2-7	18	TGTGCCAGCTCACCACCGGTAGGAGGCCCAGGGAGGGTCTACGAGCAGTACTTC	CASSPPVGGPGRVYEQYF
TRBV28	NA	many	TRBJ2-5	11	TGTGCCAGCCAAAAGGGGGGGCCCCAGTACTTC	CASQKGGPQYF
TRBV10-3	NA	few	TRBJ1-2	15	TGTGCCATCAGTGAGTCGATAGGGGGAAACTATGGCTACACCTTC	CAISESIGGNYGYTF
TRBV6-1	NA	many	TRBJ1-1	13	TGTGCCAGCAGTGAGTCGGGTGTTTTTCGTGCTTTCTTT	CASSESGVFRAFF
TRBV30	NA	few	TRBJ1-3	13	TGTGCCTGGAGTGTACTTCAACCTAACACCATATATTTT	CAWSVLQPNTIYF
TRBV11-2	NA	few	TRBJ1-2	17	TGTGCCAGCAGCACCCCCCGGGGGGCCACCGCCCCTTATGGCTACACCTTC	CASSTPRGATAPYGYTF
TRBV7-8	TRBD1	many	TRBJ1-2	17	TGTGCCAGCAGTTTAGATCCGGGGACAGTCTCTAACTATGGCTACACCTTC	CASSLDPGTVSNYGYTF
TRBV27	TRBD2	NA	TRBJ2-1	14	TGTGCCAGCAGGTCTAGCGGACTCTGCAATGAGCAGTTCTTC	CASRSSGLCNEQFF
TRBV29-1	NA	few	TRBJ2-7	11	TGCAGCGTTGAAGAGGACTACGAGCAGTACTTC	CSVEEDYEQYF
TRBV19	NA	few	TRBJ1-5	15	TGTGCCAGTAGTACGCAGTTAAATAGCAATCAGCCCCAGCATTTT	CASSTQLNSNQPQHF
TRBV7-3	TRBD2	many	TRBJ2-1	17	TGTGCCAGCAGCCCCGGTTCGGCGGGGGGGCCCTACAATGAGCAGTTCTTC	CASSPGSAGGPYNEQFF
TRBV27	TRBD1	NA	TRBJ2-7	13	TGTGCCAGCAGTTTCGGGACAGACCTCAAGCAGTACTTC	CASSFGTDLKQYF
TRBV6-5	NA	many	TRBJ2-7	14	TGTGCCAGCAGTTACTCCGTGGCGCTGTACGAGCAGTACTTC	CASSYSVALYEQYF
TRBV2	TRBD1	many	TRBJ2-3	18	TGTGCCAGCAAGGCACGGACAGGTCAGCACGGGTACGCAGATACGCAGTATTTT	CASKARTGQHGYADTQYF
TRBV9	TRBD2	NA	TRBJ2-3	14	TGTGCCTCCCAAGAGCGGGGGGGCACAGATACGCAGTATTTT	CASQERGGTDTQYF
TRBV4-3	NA	NA	TRBJ2-5	15	TGCGCCAGCAGCCAAGATTGGAGAGGTCAAGAGACCCAGTACTTC	CASSQDWRGQETQYF
TRBV7-8	NA	NA	TRBJ2-3	14	TGTGCCAGCAGCCGAATTCCCAGCACAGATACGCAGTATTTT	CASSRIPSTDTQYF
TRBV9	TRBD1	few	TRBJ1-6	17	TGTGCCAGCAGCGTAGGGGGCGCGGGACAGGGCGAGTCACCCCTCCACTTT	CASSVGGAGQGESPLHF
TRBV6-2/TRBV6-3	NA	NA	TRBJ2-6	16	TGTGCCAGCAGGGTCTTGGAGGGGGGGCGGGCCAACGTCCTGACTTTC	CASRVLEGGRANVLTF
TRBV12-3/TRBV12-4	NA	NA	TRBJ2-4	14	TGTGCCAGCACTAAACAGGGAGGGGGAAACATTCAGTACTTC	CASTKQGGGNIQYF
TRBV9	NA	few	TRBJ1-1	15	TGTGCCAGCAGCGTAGAGGTGGAATCGAACACTGAAGCTTTCTTT	CASSVEVESNTEAFF
TRBV6-1	NA	many	TRBJ2-5	14	TGTGCCAGCAGTTCTTCCCAGGGCCAAGAGACCCAGTACTTC	CASSSSQGQETQYF